The rows below give T cell receptor beta chains drawn from one sample of a study of tumor-infiltrating lymphocytes in primary liver carcinoma. TCRdb reprocessed the multiplex PCR reads via MiXCR and lists one record per CDR3 protein. The sample has around 330,000 distinct CDR3 sequences, approximately 54% seen once; the top ten hold approximately 15%. The sequencing input was peripheral blood. Source of these receptors: a woman in her thirties with primary liver carcinoma and hepatitis B virus infection. Both conserved end residues are trimmed from each CDR3. Each record gives: CDR3 protein, V gene, J gene, clone size. Clone size is stated in some rows and not others, as once, few, many or a class when expanded.

ASSDALAGAPYNEQF	TRBV5-4	TRBJ2-1	many
ASSFSTRGGNQPQH	TRBV28	TRBJ1-5	NA
ATSRGASGSWNEQF	TRBV15	TRBJ2-1	NA
ASTEAYTDTQY	TRBV28	TRBJ2-3	NA
ASSLGLAGGDTQY	TRBV11-2	TRBJ2-3	many
ASRVRATNEKLF	TRBV2	TRBJ1-4	NA
ASSLGGYLAKNIQY	TRBV28	TRBJ2-4	few
PSRPVRGGVAGELF	TRBV6-2/TRBV6-3	TRBJ2-2	NA
ASSQAGSTDTQY	TRBV4-1	TRBJ2-3	few
ASSVGVNQPQH	TRBV2	TRBJ1-5	NA
GVGYYNEQF	TRBV29-1	TRBJ2-1	NA
ASSFHMGAQRGTDTQY	TRBV11-2	TRBJ2-3	many
SVWSGAVGELF	TRBV29-1	TRBJ2-2	many
ASSLPPLGLAGSNEQF	TRBV7-8	TRBJ2-1	NA
ASSLAGGENIQY	TRBV5-8	TRBJ2-4	NA
SAPKSDHTEAF	TRBV20-1	TRBJ1-1	NA
ASSLQGVRRKGTEAF	TRBV13	TRBJ1-1	NA
ASSPGQGMGYT	TRBV12-3/TRBV12-4	TRBJ1-2	once
ASCFGGPAYEQY	TRBV11-2	TRBJ2-7	NA
ASSFLGAAGANVLT	TRBV7-8	TRBJ2-6	NA
ASTRPGSGNEQF	TRBV6-6	TRBJ2-1	many
ASSYGASSTGLQETQY	TRBV6-5	TRBJ2-5	few
ASSLVGRGDSIDTQY	TRBV11-2	TRBJ2-3	NA
VSSPPQGGVNTGELF	TRBV11-2	TRBJ2-2	once
TSSQMGQEQF	TRBV4-1	TRBJ2-1	NA
ASSLGQGQQETQY	TRBV11-3	TRBJ2-5	many
ASSSMDRYEQY	TRBV7-9	TRBJ2-7	NA
ASSYGGQGMVGETQY	TRBV6-6	TRBJ2-5	many
ANLDLGQTNTEAF	TRBV6-1	TRBJ1-1	NA